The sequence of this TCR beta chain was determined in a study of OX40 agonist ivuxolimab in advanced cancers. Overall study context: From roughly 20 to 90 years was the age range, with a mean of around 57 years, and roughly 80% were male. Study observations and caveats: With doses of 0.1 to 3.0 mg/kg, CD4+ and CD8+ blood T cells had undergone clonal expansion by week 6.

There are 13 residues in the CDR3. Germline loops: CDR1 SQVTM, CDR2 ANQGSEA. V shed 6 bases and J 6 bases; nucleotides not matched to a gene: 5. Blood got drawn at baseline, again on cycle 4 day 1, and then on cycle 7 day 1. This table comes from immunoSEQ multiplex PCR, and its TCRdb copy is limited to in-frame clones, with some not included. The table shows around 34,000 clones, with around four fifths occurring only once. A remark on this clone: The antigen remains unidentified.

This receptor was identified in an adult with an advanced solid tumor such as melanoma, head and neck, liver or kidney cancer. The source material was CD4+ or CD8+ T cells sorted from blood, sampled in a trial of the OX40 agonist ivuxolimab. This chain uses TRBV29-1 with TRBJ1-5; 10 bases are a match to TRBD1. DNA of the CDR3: TGCAGCGTAGGGACAGGGGTGGGTCAGCCCCAGCATTTT. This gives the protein CSVGTGVGQPQHF.